This T cell receptor (beta chain) was recovered during a study of blood T cell repertoires in COVID-19. Study as a whole: From the United States, Italy and Spain came samples of acute and convalescent COVID-19. In each case, the material was cDNA or gDNA derived from T cells, B-cell-depleted T cells, or PBMCs.

V was cut by 5 bases and J by 2 bases, with 14 bases left in between. CDR1 is SGHDT and CDR2 is YYEEEE in the germline V gene. This CDR3 is 14 amino acids long. Authors' data handling: Reference gene primer amplification gave estimated nucleated cell counts. Clones were sequenced by immunoSEQ multiplex PCR, and TCRdb holds only the in-frame ones, with some missing. The V and J calls and clone size were taken over from that table, and D and trimming were inferred from the DNA. The data contain about 50,000 clones, under 85% of them singletons. V and J are TRBV5-6 and TRBJ2-7, with D maybe TRBD2 (5 bases). This TCR derives from a man aged 35 to 55 with acute or convalescent COVID-19. Sample: peripheral blood. The CDR3 is CASSSRTGTYEQYF. CDR3 bases: TGTGCCAGCAGTTCGAGGACTGGTACCTACGAGCAGTACTTC.